The entry below gives a single T cell receptor (beta chain) sequence along with its context. This sample was included in a study of PD-L1 blockade in urothelial cancer. The data were produced by immunoSEQ multiplex PCR, yet TCRdb's version contains in-frame clones alone and is incomplete. The sample has tens of thousands of clones, roughly four fifths seen once. V was trimmed by 7 bases and J by 2 bases, leaving 8 bases between them. The length of the CDR3 is 12 residues. The germline gives CDR1 MNHEY, CDR2 SMNVEV (reference sequence). This chain uses TRBV27 with TRBJ2-5; D unresolved. The input for sequencing was PBMCs, taken around atezolizumab (anti-PD-L1) treatment. The source of this sequence is a man in his 70s with urothelial cancer. CDR3: CASTPPQETQYF. DNA of the CDR3: TGTGCCAGCACCCCCCCTCAAGAGACCCAGTACTTC.